This TCR beta chain was documented in a study of cytomegalovirus exposure and HLA in healthy donors. PCR employed 60 Vbeta and 13 Jbeta primers. The assay was immunoSEQ multiplex PCR, and TCRdb's table has in-frame clones only and misses some. The sample contains 110,000 or so clones, around 68% of which appear only once. The count of this clone is one. A junction end diverges from the germline sequence, so it may reflect a read error. The specimen sequenced was PBMCs. The sequence came from a woman between 35 and 50 years old in good health and CMV-seropositive.

Here the CDR3 DNA reads TGCGCCAGCAGCCCCCCGACAGGACCCAACTATGGCTGCACCTTC. As protein: CASSPPTGPNYGCTF. The chain is built from TRBV5-1 and TRBJ1-2; TRBD1 might be the D (6 bases). Germline CDR1 reads SGHRS; CDR2 reads YFSETQ. The CDR3 length is 15 residues.